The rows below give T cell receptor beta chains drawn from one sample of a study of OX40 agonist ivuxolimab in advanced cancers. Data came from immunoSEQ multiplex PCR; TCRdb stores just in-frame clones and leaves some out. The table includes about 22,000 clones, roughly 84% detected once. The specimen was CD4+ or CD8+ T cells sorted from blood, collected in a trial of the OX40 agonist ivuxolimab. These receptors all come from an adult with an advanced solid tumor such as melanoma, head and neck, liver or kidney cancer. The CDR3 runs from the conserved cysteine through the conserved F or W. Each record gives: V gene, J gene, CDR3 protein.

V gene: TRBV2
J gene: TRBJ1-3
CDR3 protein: CASRSQGYSGNTIYF

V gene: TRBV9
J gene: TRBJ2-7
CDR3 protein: CASSQGQGAYEQYF

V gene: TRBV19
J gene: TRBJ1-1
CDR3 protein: CASSMIHAMNTEAFF

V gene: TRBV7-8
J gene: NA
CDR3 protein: CASSLGRRSNEQYF

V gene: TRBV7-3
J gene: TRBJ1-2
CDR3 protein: CASSLPRRGYGYTF

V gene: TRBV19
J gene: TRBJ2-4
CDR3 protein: CASSMGRLAKNIQYF

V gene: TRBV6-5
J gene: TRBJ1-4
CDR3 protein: CASSLRVATNEKLFF

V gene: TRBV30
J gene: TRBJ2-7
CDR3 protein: CAWSSGLAGVYEQYF

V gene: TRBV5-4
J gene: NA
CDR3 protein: CASSLRGVSEQYF

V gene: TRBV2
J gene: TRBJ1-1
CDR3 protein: CASIELWGNTEAFF

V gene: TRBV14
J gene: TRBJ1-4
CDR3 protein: CASSHHTGKAEKLFF

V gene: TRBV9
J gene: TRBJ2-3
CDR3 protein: CASGVSGTQYF

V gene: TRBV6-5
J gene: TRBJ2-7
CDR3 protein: CASSLEKGERYEQYF

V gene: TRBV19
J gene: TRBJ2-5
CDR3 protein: CATRDLGQETQYF

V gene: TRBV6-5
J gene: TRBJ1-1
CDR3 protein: CASSGTGTNTEAFF

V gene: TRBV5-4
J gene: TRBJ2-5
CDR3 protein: CASSLGTGARGETQYF

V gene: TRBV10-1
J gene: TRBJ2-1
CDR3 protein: CASYKSSSYNEQFF

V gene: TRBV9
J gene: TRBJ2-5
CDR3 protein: CASSVEEGGFQETQYF

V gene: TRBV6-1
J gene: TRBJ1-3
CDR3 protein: CASRVPGSGNTIYF

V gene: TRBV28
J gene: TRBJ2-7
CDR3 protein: CASSSTGYSYEQYF

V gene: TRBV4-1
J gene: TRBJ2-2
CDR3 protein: CASSREWTSTGELFF

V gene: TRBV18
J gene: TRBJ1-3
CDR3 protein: CASSPSTTRSGNTIYF

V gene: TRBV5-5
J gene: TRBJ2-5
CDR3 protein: CASSWSPSGGQTQYF

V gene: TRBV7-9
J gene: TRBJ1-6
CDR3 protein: CASSWRGTGYSPLHF

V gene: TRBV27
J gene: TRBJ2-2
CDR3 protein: CASSLRTSGRPETGELFF

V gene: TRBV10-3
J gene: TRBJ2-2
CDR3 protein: CAISESFESGELFF

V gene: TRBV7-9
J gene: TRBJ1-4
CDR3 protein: CASSLAGGKGYEKLFF

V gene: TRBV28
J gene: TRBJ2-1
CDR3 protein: CASSSFGGRVEQFF

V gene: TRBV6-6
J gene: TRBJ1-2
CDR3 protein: CASLTGNYGYTF

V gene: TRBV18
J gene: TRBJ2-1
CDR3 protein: CASSTGTASLNEQFF

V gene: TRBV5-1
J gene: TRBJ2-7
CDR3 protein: CASSLDRSKGSKGEQYF

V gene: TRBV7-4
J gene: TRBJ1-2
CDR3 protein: CASSLRGDGIRGYTF

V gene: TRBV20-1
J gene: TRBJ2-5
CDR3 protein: CSRTSGETQYF

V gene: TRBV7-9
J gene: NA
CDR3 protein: CASSLVPGSYEQYF

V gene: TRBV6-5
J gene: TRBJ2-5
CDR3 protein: CASSPGGETQYF

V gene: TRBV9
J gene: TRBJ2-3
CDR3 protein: CASSWGQGADTQYF

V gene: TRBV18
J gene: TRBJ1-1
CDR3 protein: CASSPSEGNTEAFF

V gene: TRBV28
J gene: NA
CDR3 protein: CASTQASEQYF

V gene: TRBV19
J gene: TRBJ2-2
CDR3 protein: CASSIGPGELFF

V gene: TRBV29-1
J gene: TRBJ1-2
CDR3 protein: CSAGPQGRSYGYTF

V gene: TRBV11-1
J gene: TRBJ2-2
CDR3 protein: CASSLRGRNTGELFF

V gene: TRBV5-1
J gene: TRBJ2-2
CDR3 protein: CASSLSTSGRPGELFF

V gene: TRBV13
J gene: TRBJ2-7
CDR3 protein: CASSIRDYPKYF

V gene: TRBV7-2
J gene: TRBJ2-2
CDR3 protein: CASSLERERGGTGELFF

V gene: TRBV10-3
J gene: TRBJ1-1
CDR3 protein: CAIRGDNTEAFF

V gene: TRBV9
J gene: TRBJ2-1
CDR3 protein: CASTRSQGAGDNEQFF

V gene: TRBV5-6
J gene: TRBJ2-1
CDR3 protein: CASSWTSGISEQFF

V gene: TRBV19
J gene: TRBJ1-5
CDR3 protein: CATQGAGNQPQHF

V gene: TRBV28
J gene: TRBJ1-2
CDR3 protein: CASSTGQGRYGYTF

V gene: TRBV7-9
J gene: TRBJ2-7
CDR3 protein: CASERLNYEQYF

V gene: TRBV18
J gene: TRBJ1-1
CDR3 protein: CASSEGQGMNTEAFF

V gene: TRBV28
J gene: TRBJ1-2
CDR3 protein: CASKTSSPGDHYGYTF

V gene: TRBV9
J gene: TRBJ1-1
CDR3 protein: CASSEGVGKAFF